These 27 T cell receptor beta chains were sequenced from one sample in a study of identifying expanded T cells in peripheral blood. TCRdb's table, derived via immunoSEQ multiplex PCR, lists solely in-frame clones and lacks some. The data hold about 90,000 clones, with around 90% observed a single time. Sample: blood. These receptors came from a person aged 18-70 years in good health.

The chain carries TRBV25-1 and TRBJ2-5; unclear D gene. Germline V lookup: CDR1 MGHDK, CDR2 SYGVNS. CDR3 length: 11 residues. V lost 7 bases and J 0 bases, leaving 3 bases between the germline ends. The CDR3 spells CASKHQETQYF. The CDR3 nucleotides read TGTGCCAGCAAACACCAAGAGACCCAGTACTTC.

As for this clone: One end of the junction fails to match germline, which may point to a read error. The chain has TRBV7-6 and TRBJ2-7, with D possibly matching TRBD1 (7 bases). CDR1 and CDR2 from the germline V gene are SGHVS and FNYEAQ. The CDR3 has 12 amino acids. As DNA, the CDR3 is TGTGCCAGCAGCTTATTACAGGGGAGGAGGCACTTC. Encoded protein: CASSLLQGRRHF.

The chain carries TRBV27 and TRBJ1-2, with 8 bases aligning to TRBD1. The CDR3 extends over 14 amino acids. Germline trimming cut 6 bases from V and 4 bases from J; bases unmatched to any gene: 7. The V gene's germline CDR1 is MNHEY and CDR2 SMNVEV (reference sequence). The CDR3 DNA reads TGTGCCAGCAGAAAACAGGGGGGGGTCTATGGCTACACCTTC. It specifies CASRKQGGVYGYTF.

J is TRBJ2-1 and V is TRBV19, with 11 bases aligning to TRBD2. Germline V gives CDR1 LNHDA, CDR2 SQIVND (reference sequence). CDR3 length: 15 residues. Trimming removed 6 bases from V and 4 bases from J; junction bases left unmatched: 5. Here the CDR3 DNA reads TGTGCCAGTAGCCTGGGACTAGCGGAATACAATGAGCAGTTCTTC. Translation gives CASSLGLAEYNEQFF.

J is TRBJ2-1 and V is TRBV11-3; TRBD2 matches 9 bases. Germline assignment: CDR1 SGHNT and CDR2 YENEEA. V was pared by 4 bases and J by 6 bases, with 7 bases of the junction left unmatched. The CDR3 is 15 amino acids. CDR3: CASSSIGGLANEQFF. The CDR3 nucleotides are TGTGCCAGCAGCTCAATTGGGGGACTAGCCAATGAGCAGTTCTTC.

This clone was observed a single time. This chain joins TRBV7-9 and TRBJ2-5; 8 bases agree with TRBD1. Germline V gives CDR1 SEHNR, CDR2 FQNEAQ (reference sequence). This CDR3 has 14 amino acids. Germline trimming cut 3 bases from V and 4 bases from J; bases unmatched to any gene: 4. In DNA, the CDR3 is TGTGCCAGCAGCTTCGGACAGGGAGGAGAGACCCAGTACTTC. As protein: CASSFGQGGETQYF. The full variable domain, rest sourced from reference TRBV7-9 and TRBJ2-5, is DTGVSQNPRHKITKRGQNVTFRCDPISEHNRLYWYRQTLGQGPEFLTYFQNEAQLEKSRLLSDRFSAERPKGSFSTLEIQRTEQGDSAMYLCASSFGQGGETQYFGPGTRLLVL.

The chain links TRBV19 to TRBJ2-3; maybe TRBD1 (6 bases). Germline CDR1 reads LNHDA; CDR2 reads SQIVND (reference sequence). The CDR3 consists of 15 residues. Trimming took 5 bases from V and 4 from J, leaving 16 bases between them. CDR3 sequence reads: CASSVGTFSADTQYF. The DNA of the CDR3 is TGTGCCAGTAGTGTGGGGACATTCAGCGCAGATACGCAGTATTTT.

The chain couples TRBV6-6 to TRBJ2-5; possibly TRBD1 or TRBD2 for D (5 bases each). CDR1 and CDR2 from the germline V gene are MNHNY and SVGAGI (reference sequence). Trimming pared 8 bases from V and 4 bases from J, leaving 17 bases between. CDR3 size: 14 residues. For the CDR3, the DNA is TGTGCCAGCTCCCACCTCGGGGCGGGAGAGACCCAGTACTTC. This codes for CASSHLGAGETQYF.

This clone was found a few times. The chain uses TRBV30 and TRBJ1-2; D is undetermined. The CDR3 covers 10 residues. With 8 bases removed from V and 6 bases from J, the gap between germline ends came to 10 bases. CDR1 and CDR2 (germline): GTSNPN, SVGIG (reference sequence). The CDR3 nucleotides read TGTGCCATCCGCCAGGATGGCTACACCTTC. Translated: CAIRQDGYTF.

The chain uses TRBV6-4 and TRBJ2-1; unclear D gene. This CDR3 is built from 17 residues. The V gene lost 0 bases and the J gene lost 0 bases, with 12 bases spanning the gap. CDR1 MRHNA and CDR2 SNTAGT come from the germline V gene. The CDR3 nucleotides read TGTGCCAGCAGTGACTCGAGCCTCAGTAGCTCCTACAATGAGCAGTTCTTC. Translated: CASSDSSLSSSYNEQFF.

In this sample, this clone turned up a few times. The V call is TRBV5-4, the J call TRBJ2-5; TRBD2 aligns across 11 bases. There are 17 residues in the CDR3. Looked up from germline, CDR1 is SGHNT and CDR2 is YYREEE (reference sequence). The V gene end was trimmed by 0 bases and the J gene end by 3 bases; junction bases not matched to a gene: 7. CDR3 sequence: CASSLGLAGGKEETQYF. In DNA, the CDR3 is TGTGCCAGCAGCTTGGGCCTAGCGGGGGGTAAAGAAGAGACCCAGTACTTC.

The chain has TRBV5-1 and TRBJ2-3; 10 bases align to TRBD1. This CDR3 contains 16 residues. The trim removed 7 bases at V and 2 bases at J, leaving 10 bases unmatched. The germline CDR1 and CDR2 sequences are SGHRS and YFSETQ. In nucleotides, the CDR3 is TGCGCCAGCTTCCCGGGACAGGGGACCACCACAGATACGCAGTATTTT. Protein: CASFPGQGTTTDTQYF.

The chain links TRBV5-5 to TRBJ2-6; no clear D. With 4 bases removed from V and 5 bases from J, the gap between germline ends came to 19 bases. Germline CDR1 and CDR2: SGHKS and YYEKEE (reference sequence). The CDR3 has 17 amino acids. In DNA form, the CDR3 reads TGTGCCAGCAGCAAACCAACGAATTTAGAGAGGGCCAACGTCCTGACTTTC. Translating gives CASSKPTNLERANVLTF.

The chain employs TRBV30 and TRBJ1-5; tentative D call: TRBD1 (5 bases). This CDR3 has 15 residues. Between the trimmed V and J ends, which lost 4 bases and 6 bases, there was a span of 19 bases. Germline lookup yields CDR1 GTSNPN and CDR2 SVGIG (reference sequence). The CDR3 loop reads CAWNPPGTVIQPQHF. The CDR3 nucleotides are TGTGCCTGGAACCCTCCCGGGACCGTAATTCAGCCCCAGCATTTT. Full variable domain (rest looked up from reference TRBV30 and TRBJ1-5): SQTIHQWPATLVQPVGSPLSLECTVEGTSNPNLYWYRQAAGRGLQLLFYSVGIGQISSEVPQNLSASRPQDRQFILSSKKLLLSDSGFYLCAWNPPGTVIQPQHFGDGTRLSIL.

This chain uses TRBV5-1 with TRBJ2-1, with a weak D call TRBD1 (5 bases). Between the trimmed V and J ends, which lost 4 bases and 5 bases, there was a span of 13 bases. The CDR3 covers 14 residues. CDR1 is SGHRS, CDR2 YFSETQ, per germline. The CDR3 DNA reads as TGCGCCAGCAGCCTGGGGCAGGTCAACAATGAGCAGTTCTTC. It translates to CASSLGQVNNEQFF.

The CDR3 here is CASSYSKSAVDTQYF. CDR3 nucleotides: TGTGCCAGCAGTTACTCGAAGTCTGCGGTGGATACGCAGTATTTT. This chain uses TRBV6-5 with TRBJ2-3; D is undetermined. Trimming pared 0 bases from V and 6 bases from J, leaving 13 bases between. The CDR3 is 15 amino acids. In germline, CDR1 is MNHEY, CDR2 SVGAGI.

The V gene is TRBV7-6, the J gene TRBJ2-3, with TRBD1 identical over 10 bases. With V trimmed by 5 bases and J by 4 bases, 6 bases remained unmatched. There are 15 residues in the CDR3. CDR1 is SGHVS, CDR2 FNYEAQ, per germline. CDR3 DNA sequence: TGTGCCAGCAGCCCGCCTGGACAGGGGGCAGATACGCAGTATTTT. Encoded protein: CASSPPGQGADTQYF.

This CDR3 reads CASSQEEGANGYTF. CDR3 nucleotides: TGCGCCAGCAGCCAAGAGGAGGGGGCAAATGGCTACACCTTC. V is TRBV4-3 and J is TRBJ1-2; 7 bases are shared with TRBD1. Trimming cost V 0 bases and J 6 bases; bases outside gene matches: 4. The CDR3 runs to 14 residues. CDR1 is LGHNA, CDR2 YSLEER, per germline.

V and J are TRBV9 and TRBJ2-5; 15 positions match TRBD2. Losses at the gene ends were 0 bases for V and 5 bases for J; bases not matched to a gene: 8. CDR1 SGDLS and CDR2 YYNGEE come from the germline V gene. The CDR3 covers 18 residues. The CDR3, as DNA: TGTGCCAGCAGCGTAGCGGGACTAGCGGGAGGAGTAGGGGAGACCCAGTACTTC. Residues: CASSVAGLAGGVGETQYF.

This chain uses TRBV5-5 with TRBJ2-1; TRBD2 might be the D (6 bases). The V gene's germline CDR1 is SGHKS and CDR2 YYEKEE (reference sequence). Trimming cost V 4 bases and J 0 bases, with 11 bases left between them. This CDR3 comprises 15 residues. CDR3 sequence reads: CASSEAGRSYNEQFF. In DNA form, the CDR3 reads TGTGCCAGCAGCGAAGCGGGTCGCTCCTACAATGAGCAGTTCTTC.

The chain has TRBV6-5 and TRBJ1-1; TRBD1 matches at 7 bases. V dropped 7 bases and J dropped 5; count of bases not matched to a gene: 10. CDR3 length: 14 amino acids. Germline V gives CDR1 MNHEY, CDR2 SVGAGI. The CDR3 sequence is CASKLTGEVTEAFF. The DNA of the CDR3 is TGTGCCAGCAAATTAACAGGGGAGGTTACTGAAGCTTTCTTT.

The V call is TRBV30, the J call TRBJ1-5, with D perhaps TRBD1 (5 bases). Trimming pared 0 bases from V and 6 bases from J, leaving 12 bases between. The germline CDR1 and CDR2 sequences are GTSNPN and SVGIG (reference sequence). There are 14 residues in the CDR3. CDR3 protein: CAWSVSIGGQPQHF. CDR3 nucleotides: TGTGCCTGGAGTGTATCAATCGGGGGTCAGCCCCAGCATTTT.

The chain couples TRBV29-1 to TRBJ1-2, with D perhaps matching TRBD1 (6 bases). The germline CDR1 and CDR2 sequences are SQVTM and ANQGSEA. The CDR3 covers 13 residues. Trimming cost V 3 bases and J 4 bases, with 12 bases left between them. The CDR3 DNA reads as TGCAGCGTTGAGGACAGAATCTCCTATGGCTACACCTTC. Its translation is CSVEDRISYGYTF.

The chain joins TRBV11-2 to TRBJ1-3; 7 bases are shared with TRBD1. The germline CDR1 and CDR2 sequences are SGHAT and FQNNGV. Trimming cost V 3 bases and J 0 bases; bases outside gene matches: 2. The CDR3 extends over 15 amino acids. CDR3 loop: CASSLTGTSGNTIYF. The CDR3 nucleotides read TGTGCCAGCAGCTTGACAGGGACCTCTGGAAACACCATATATTTT.

In DNA, the CDR3 is TGTGCCAGCAGTTACTCGCGGACAAAGAACACTGAAGCTTTCTTT. Amino acids: CASSYSRTKNTEAFF. The gene calls are TRBV6-5 and TRBJ1-1, with D maybe TRBD1 (5 bases). The V gene lost 0 bases and the J gene lost 1 base, with 9 bases spanning the gap. The germline CDR1 and CDR2 sequences are MNHEY and SVGAGI. The CDR3 runs 15 residues.

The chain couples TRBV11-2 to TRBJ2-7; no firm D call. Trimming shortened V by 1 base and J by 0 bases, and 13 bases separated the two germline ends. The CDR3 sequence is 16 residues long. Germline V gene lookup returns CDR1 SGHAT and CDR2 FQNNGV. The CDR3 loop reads CASSLGVNPSSYEQYF. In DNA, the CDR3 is TGTGCCAGCAGCTTAGGGGTGAACCCAAGCTCCTACGAGCAGTACTTC.

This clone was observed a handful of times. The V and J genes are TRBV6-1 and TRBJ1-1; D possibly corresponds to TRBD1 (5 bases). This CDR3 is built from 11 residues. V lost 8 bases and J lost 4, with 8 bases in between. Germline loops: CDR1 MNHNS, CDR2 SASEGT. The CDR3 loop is CASRTGTEAFF. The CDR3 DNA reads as TGTGCCAGCCGCACAGGCACTGAAGCTTTCTTT.